Described below is a single TCR beta chain sequence and its context. As originally analysed: Estimation of nucleated cell counts relied on the amplification of reference gene primers. Sequencing was performed with immunoSEQ multiplex PCR; in TCRdb, only in-frame clones are kept and a portion is missing. V and J calls and clone size are as listed in that table; D and trimming were resolved from the DNA. The sample includes about 59,000 clones, about 89% of them seen just once. This specimen comes from a study of blood T cell repertoires in COVID-19. Across the study: COVID-19 samples from acute and convalescent phases originated in the United States, Italy and Spain. PBMCs, B-cell-depleted T cells, or T cells were the source of the cDNA or gDNA that made up the material.

The TCR was taken from a man between 60 and 75 years old with active or convalescent COVID-19. The sequencing sample was made of peripheral blood.

The CDR3 sequence is CASSGPGQPLTGELFF. The CDR3 DNA sequence: TGTGCCAGCAGCGGACCGGGACAGCCCTTAACCGGGGAGCTGTTTTTT. The chain carries TRBV5-4 and TRBJ2-2, with TRBD1 matching over 7 bases. Losses at the gene ends were 4 bases for V and 5 bases for J; bases not matched to a gene: 11. Germline CDR1 is SGHNT and CDR2 is YYREEE (reference sequence). CDR3 length: 16 residues.